This paragraph covers one T cell receptor (beta chain) sequence. Its target is not known. These data are taken from a study of T cell responses to AZD1222 COVID-19 vaccine. Study background: Pooled together were second doses at about 4 or about 12 weeks.

Regarding the study as a whole: Spike-specific TCR breadth rose after two AZD1222 doses, and depth rose as well.

The protocol was immunoSEQ multiplex PCR, while the TCRdb copy is restricted to in-frame clones and leaves out a portion. In the table there are some 170,000 clones, around 90% of which are singletons. V lost 2 bases to trimming and J lost 5 bases, with 11 bases between them. CDR1 and CDR2 from the germline V gene are MNHEY and SVGAGI. The CDR3 is made up of 14 amino acids. This clonotype was obtained from an adult in good health. Sequenced here: peripheral blood, sampled on day 0 of AZD1222 vaccination. The chain employs TRBV6-5 and TRBJ2-3; the D is unclear. CDR3 nucleotide sequence: TGTGCCAGCAGTTACGGTACTTTGGGAGATACGCAGTATTTT. Its protein is CASSYGTLGDTQYF.